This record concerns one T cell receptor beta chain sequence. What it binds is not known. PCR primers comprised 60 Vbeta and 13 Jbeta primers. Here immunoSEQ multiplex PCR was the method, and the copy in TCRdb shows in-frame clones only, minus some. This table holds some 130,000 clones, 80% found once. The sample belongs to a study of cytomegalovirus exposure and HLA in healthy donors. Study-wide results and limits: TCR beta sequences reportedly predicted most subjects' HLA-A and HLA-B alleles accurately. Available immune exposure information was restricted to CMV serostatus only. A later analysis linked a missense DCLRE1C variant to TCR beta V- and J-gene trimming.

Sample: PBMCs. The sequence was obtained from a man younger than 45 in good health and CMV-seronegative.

The DNA of the CDR3 is TGTGCCTCTGGAGGCTACGAGCAGTACTTC. Residues: CASGGYEQYF. The chain carries TRBV30 and TRBJ2-7; the D gene is possibly TRBD2 (5 bases). The CDR3 totals 10 residues. Trimming stripped 7 bases from V and 3 bases from J, with 7 bases between. Germline V gene data show CDR1 as GTSNPN and CDR2 as SVGIG (reference sequence).